One TCR beta chain is described in this entry. Generated by immunoSEQ multiplex PCR, the TCRdb table keeps only in-frame clones and is missing some. Among about 32,000 clones listed, roughly nine tenths were seen once. The data originate from a study of T cell changes during pregnancy in multiple sclerosis. The CDR3 has 17 residues. CDR1 LNHDA and CDR2 SQIVND come from the germline V gene (reference sequence). J gave up 2 bases and V 7 bases, and 8 bases lay outside the gene matches. The clonotype was recovered from a female donor with multiple sclerosis, enrolled in a pregnancy study. The rearrangement uses TRBV19 and TRBJ2-1; 13 positions agree with TRBD2. The specimen comprised CD8+ T cells from peripheral blood mononuclear cells, sampled in the first trimester of pregnancy. CDR3 DNA sequence: TGTGCCAGTACCGGACTAGCGGGAGCGAATCCCTACAATGAGCAGTTCTTC. Translation gives CASTGLAGANPYNEQFF.